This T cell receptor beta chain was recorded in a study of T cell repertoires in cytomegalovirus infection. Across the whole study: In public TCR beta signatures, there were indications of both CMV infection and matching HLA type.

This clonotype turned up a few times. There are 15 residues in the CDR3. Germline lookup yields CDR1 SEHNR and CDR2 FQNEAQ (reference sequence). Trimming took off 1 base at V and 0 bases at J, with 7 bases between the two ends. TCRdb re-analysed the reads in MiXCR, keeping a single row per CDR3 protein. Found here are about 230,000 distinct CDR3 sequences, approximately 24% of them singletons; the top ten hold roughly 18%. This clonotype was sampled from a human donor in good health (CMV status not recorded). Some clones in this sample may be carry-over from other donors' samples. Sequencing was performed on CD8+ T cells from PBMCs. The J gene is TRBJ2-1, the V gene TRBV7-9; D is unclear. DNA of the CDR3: TGTGCCAGCAGCTTAGTTGATAACTCCTACAATGAGCAGTTCTTC. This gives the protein CASSLVDNSYNEQFF.